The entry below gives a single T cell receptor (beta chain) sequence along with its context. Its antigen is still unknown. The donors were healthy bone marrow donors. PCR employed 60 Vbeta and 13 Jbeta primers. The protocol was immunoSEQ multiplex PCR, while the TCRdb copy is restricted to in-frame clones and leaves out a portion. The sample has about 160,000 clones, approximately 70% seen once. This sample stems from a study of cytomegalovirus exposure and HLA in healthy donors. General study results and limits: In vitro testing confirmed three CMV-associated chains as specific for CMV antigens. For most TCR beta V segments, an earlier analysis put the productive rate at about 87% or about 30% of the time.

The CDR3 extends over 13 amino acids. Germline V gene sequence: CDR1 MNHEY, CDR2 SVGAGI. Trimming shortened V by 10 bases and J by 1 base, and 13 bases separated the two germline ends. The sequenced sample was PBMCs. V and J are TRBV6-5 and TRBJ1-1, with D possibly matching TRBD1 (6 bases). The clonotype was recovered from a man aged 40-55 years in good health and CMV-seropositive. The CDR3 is CATSTGWNTEAFF. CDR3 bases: TGTGCCACCTCCACAGGGTGGAACACTGAAGCTTTCTTT.